A selection of T cell receptor beta chains follows, all from one sample in a study of blood T cells in healthy people across ages. In TCRdb, the 5' RACE reads were re-called with MiXCR into one record per CDR3 protein. This sample has 1,100,000 or so distinct CDR3 sequences, with 35% to 55% found just once. Sequenced input: blood. The receptors were gathered from a woman aged 55-70 years in good health. Each CDR3 is given with its conserved first and last residue. The D gene is left open where the match is weak. Size is stated for part of the rows, as once, few or many counts, or as a class when the clone is expanded.

clone_size j_call v_call d_call cdr3_nt cdr3_aa
few TRBJ2-1 TRBV12-3/TRBV12-4 TRBD1 TGTGCCAGCAGTGAATGGGACAGGGTCTACAATGAGCAGTTCTTC CASSEWDRVYNEQFF
few TRBJ2-1 TRBV20-1 NA TGCAGTGCTAGAGAGACAGTGGGAGACTACAATGAGCAGTTCTTC CSARETVGDYNEQFF
once TRBJ2-3 TRBV12-3/TRBV12-4 NA TGTGCCAGCAGTTTCGGCAGCCTGAGCACAGATACGCAGTATTTT CASSFGSLSTDTQYF
NA TRBJ2-7 TRBV15 NA TGTGCCACCAGCAGAGATTACCCCACAAACGAGCAGTACTTC CATSRDYPTNEQYF
few TRBJ2-1 TRBV12-3/TRBV12-4 NA TGTGCCAGCAGTTTAGCGGGAGGGGGGGTGAATGAGCAGTTCTTC CASSLAGGGVNEQFF
NA TRBJ2-7 TRBV6-5 NA TGTGCCAGCAGTTACCAAATCCTGTCCTACGAGCAGTACTTC CASSYQILSYEQYF
few TRBJ2-6 TRBV5-1 TRBD1 TGCGCCAGCAGCTTGGGGGACAGGGGGTTCCGCGCTGGGGCCAACGTCCTGACTTTC CASSLGDRGFRAGANVLTF
NA TRBJ2-7 TRBV7-2 TRBD1 TGTGCCAACGCCGGAATGCGGACAGGCACCTACGAGCAGTACTTC CANAGMRTGTYEQYF
NA TRBJ2-7 TRBV7-6 TRBD1 TGTGCCAGCAGCCCGGGACAGGGGGGGTTGTACGAGCAGTACTTC CASSPGQGGLYEQYF
NA TRBJ2-1 TRBV5-1 NA TGCGCCAGCAGCTTGGCCCCTCTATTAAGCAATGAGCAGTTCTTC CASSLAPLLSNEQFF
few TRBJ2-1 TRBV11-2 TRBD2 TGTGCCAGCAGCTTACTACTAGCGGAGTCCTACAATGAGCAGTTCTTC CASSLLLAESYNEQFF
NA TRBJ2-1 TRBV27 TRBD1 TGTGCCAGCAGCCCGGACAGGGGCGGCAATGAGCAGTTCTTC CASSPDRGGNEQFF
NA TRBJ2-7 TRBV10-1 TRBD1 TGCGCCAGCAGAGCCGGGACAGGGCGAGGGAATGAGCAGTACTTC CASRAGTGRGNEQYF
NA TRBJ2-3 TRBV29-1 TRBD1 TGCAGCGTTGCCTGGACAGGGGTCCCCACAGATACGCAGTATTTT CSVAWTGVPTDTQYF
few TRBJ2-7 TRBV6-5 NA TGTGCCAGCAGCGCAGCACCGACCTACGAGCAGTACTTC CASSAAPTYEQYF
once TRBJ2-1 TRBV6-2/TRBV6-3 TRBD2 TGTGCCAGCAACATCGGGACTAACAACAATGAGCAGTTCTTC CASNIGTNNNEQFF
NA TRBJ2-2 TRBV6-5 NA TGTGCCAGCATACGTTTTCAGGGCCCCAACACCGGGGAGCTGTTTTTT CASIRFQGPNTGELFF
few TRBJ2-3 TRBV5-1 NA TGCGCCAGCAGCTTTATGGCAGATACGCAGTATTTT CASSFMADTQYF
few TRBJ1-1 TRBV5-6 NA TGTGCCAGCAGTTACTACCACAGGGCTGGCACTGAAGCTTTCTTT CASSYYHRAGTEAFF
few TRBJ2-2 TRBV2 TRBD1 TGTGCCAGCATCTCGGGACAGACGAACACCGGGGAGCTGTTTTTT CASISGQTNTGELFF
NA TRBJ2-5 TRBV7-3 TRBD1 TGTGCCAGCAGCCCCGAAGACAGGGGAGCAAATGAGCAGTACTTC CASSPEDRGANEQYF
NA TRBJ2-3 TRBV25-1 TRBD1 TGTGCCAGCAGTAACAGGGGACGTACGCAGTATTTT CASSNRGRTQYF
NA TRBJ2-5 TRBV10-3 NA TGTGCCATCAGTGACGCGGACGAGGTTGAGACCCAGTACTTC CAISDADEVETQYF
NA TRBJ1-2 TRBV7-9 NA TGTGCCAGCAGCGTCATTGACCATGGCTACACCTTC CASSVIDHGYTF
few TRBJ1-1 TRBV29-1 NA TGCAGCGCCTTTCTCAAGCGGGCCACTGAAGCTTTCTTT CSAFLKRATEAFF
NA TRBJ2-1 TRBV5-1 TRBD1 TGCGCCAGCAGCCACCCGGGACAGGGGAACAATGAGCAGTTCTTC CASSHPGQGNNEQFF
NA TRBJ1-5 TRBV12-3/TRBV12-4 NA TGTGCCAGCAGTTTAAAAGGGGGCAATCAGCCCCAGCATTTT CASSLKGGNQPQHF
many TRBJ1-5 TRBV5-1 TRBD1 TGCGCCAGCAGCTGGGGACAGAATCAGCCCCAGCATTTT CASSWGQNQPQHF
NA TRBJ2-1 TRBV6-5 NA TGTGCCAGCAGTACATATACCAGCTCCTACAATGAGCAGTTCTTC CASSTYTSSYNEQFF
NA TRBJ1-2 TRBV9 NA TGTGCCTGCAGCGCACTAGTTACCGGCTACACCTTC CACSALVTGYTF
NA TRBJ2-5 TRBV20-1 NA TGCAGTGCGTCAAGGGCAGGTGGCGAGACCCAGTACTTC CSASRAGGETQYF
NA TRBJ2-1 TRBV6-5 NA TGTGCCAGCAGTTATGGGGGTCACAACAATGAGCAGTTCTTC CASSYGGHNNEQFF
once TRBJ1-2 TRBV7-9 NA TGTGCCAGCAGCGCTTCAGCGGGTAATGGCTACACCTTC CASSASAGNGYTF